The 12 T cell receptor beta chains in this list originate from one sample, sequenced in a study of PD-L1 blockade in urothelial cancer. Time point here: pretreatment peripheral blood. Profiled with immunoSEQ multiplex PCR; TCRdb holds only in-frame clones, not every one. The sample yields 50,000 to 65,000 clones, 81% seen once. Sequencing was performed on PBMCs, taken around atezolizumab (anti-PD-L1) treatment. The receptors originated from a man in his 70s with urothelial cancer.

The chain recombines TRBV6-5 with TRBJ2-7; the D is unclear. V dropped 0 bases and J dropped 4 bases, with 7 bases sitting between them. CDR1 is MNHEY, CDR2 SVGAGI, per germline. The CDR3 is made up of 13 amino acids. CDR3 amino acids: CASSYSRSYEQYF. The CDR3 nucleotides read TGTGCCAGCAGTTACTCGAGATCGTACGAGCAGTACTTC.

The rearrangement joins TRBV19 to TRBJ1-2; the match to TRBD1 covers 7 bases. The CDR3 is made up of 19 amino acids. Trimming cost V 6 bases and J 1 base; bases outside gene matches: 20. CDR1 LNHDA and CDR2 SQIVND come from the germline V gene (reference sequence). CDR3 loop: CASSPPVSGDSFINYGYTF. The CDR3 DNA is TGTGCCAGTAGCCCACCTGTGTCCGGGGACAGTTTCATTAACTATGGCTACACCTTC. Full variable domain (missing parts from reference TRBV19 and TRBJ1-2): DGGITQSPKYLFRKEGQNVTLSCEQNLNHDAMYWYRQDPGQGLRLIYYSQIVNDFQKGDIAEGYSVSREKKESFPLTVTSAQKNPTAFYLCASSPPVSGDSFINYGYTFGSGTRLTVV.

The chain combines TRBV10-3 with TRBJ1-1, with D perhaps matching TRBD1 (6 bases). This CDR3 spans 12 amino acids. The ends were cut back, 9 bases at V and 0 bases at J, with 8 bases in the middle. From germline, CDR1 is ENHRY and CDR2 SYGVKD. CDR3 residues: CAIRQVNTEAFF. CDR3 nucleotides: TGTGCCATAAGACAGGTGAACACTGAAGCTTTCTTT.

This clone occurred many times. The chain employs TRBV6-1 and TRBJ1-3; 7 bases agree with TRBD1. V dropped 6 bases and J dropped 0; count of bases not matched to a gene: 5. The CDR3 covers 15 residues. Looked up from germline, CDR1 is MNHNS and CDR2 is SASEGT. The DNA for the CDR3 is TGTGCCAGCAGAGAGGACAGGAGCTCTGGAAACACCATATATTTT. Its protein is CASREDRSSGNTIYF.

The chain recombines TRBV19 with TRBJ2-1; 10 bases map to TRBD2. Germline V gene sequence: CDR1 LNHDA, CDR2 SQIVND (reference sequence). CDR3 size: 16 residues. The junction had 9 bases not matched to a gene; V was cut back by 3 bases and J by 7 bases. This CDR3 is CASSIGGSSGSNEQFF. CDR3 sequence (DNA): TGTGCCAGTAGTATTGGCGGTTCTAGCGGGAGTAATGAGCAGTTCTTC.

The chain joins TRBV13 to TRBJ1-2, with 8 nucleotides matching TRBD1. This CDR3 contains 16 residues. CDR1 and CDR2 (germline): PRHDT, FYEKMQ (reference sequence). The V segment lost 5 bases and the J segment 1 base; nucleotides outside the gene matches: 9. The CDR3: CASSKIRDRYNYGYTF. The DNA of the CDR3 is TGTGCCAGCAGCAAAATCCGGGACAGGTATAACTATGGCTACACCTTC.

The chain employs TRBV18 and TRBJ2-5; TRBD1 matches at 8 bases. With 5 bases clipped from V and 1 base from J, the junction kept 3 bases outside the gene matches. The CDR3 is 14 amino acids. The V gene's germline CDR1 is KGHSH and CDR2 LQKENI. The CDR3 DNA sequence: TGTGCCAGCTCATCCCAGGGGGCCCAAGAGACCCAGTACTTC. Protein: CASSSQGAQETQYF.

This clone was detected only once. Different DNA sequences within this sample yield the same CDR3. The rearrangement joins TRBV11-2 to TRBJ2-1; D gene ambiguous. This CDR3 has 13 residues. Per germline, CDR1 SGHAT and CDR2 FQNNGV. Trimming pared 1 base from V and 5 bases from J, leaving 6 bases between. The CDR3 coding sequence is TGTGCCAGCAGCTTAGGGCGGAACAATGAGCAGTTCTTC. It encodes CASSLGRNNEQFF.

This clone was counted a single time. The chain recombines TRBV2 with TRBJ2-1, with 7 bases that match TRBD2. With 9 bases clipped from V and 9 bases from J, the junction kept 17 bases outside the gene matches. Germline V gene data show CDR1 as SNHLY and CDR2 as FYNNEI. The CDR3 covers 15 residues. The CDR3 sequence is CASWPGGGSRGEQFF. CDR3 coding DNA: TGTGCCAGTTGGCCCGGAGGCGGGAGTCGCGGTGAGCAGTTCTTC.

This rearrangement joins TRBV29-1 to TRBJ2-3; 11 bases line up with TRBD2. Germline V lookup: CDR1 SQVTM, CDR2 ANQGSEA. V trimming: 7 bases; J trimming: 4 bases; junction bases outside the gene matches: 13. This CDR3 spans 16 amino acids. The chain's CDR3 is CSALGLAEGGPDTQYF. The CDR3 coding sequence is TGCAGCGCACTGGGACTAGCGGAGGGGGGCCCAGATACGCAGTATTTT.

The V gene is TRBV14, the J gene TRBJ2-5; D unclear. Germline V gives CDR1 SGHDN, CDR2 FVKESK. V was cut by 0 bases and J by 3 bases, with 8 bases left in between. The CDR3 covers 14 residues. The CDR3 region has the DNA TGTGCCAGCAGCCAAGATTACAATAAAGAGACCCAGTACTTC. Translation: CASSQDYNKETQYF.

The chain combines TRBV11-2 with TRBJ2-3; D not resolved. There are 15 residues in the CDR3. Looked up from germline, CDR1 is SGHAT and CDR2 is FQNNGV. The germline V and J ends were trimmed by 5 bases and 1 base, with 13 bases remaining between them. CDR3 coding DNA: TGTGCCAGCAGCCCTCTTACACACGGCACAGATACGCAGTATTTT. Translated, it gives CASSPLTHGTDTQYF.